The present TCR beta chain was sequenced within a study of T-cell reconstitution after alpha-beta-depleted transplantation in children. Study results and limitations: At day 60, the high TCRbeta diversity found in some patients originated from recipient T cells and thymic progenitors that had survived. Alpha-beta T cells about two months after transplant reportedly derived from several hundred expanded graft clones. After one year, T-cell counts and TCRbeta diversity mostly came from new T cells.

This clonotype was found many times. Its antigen is as yet unknown. Per germline, CDR1 MGHDK and CDR2 SYGVNS. V was clipped by 6 bases and J by 1 base, with 13 bases between them. CDR3 length equals 15 residues. TCRbeta library preparation incorporated unique molecular identifiers. TCRdb fed the PCR reads into MiXCR, producing one record per CDR3 protein. Of approximately 190,000 distinct CDR3 sequences in the sample, approximately 6.8% were seen once. The input for sequencing was PBMCs, taken before TCRalphabeta/CD19-depleted stem cell transplant. The source of this sequence is a girl under three years old with combined immunodeficiency, due to receive a stem cell transplant. V and J are TRBV25-1 and TRBJ2-1; no definite D call. This chain's CDR3 is CASRETGFSYNEQFF. The CDR3 nucleotides read TGTGCCAGCAGGGAGACTGGCTTTTCCTACAATGAGCAGTTCTTC.